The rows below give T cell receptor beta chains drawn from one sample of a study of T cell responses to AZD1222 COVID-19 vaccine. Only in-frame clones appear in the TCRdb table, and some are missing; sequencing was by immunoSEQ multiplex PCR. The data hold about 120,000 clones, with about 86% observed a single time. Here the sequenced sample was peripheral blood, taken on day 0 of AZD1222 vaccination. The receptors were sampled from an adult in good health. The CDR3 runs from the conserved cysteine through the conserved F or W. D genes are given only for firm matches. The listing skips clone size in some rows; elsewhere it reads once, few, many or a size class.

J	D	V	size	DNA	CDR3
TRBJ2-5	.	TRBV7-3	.	TGTGCCAGCAGCTTCGGGGGCGGGGAGACCCAGTACTTC	CASSFGGGETQYF
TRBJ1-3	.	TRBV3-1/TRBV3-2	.	TGTGCCAGCACCCAAATGGAGGGAAACACCATATATTTT	CASTQMEGNTIYF
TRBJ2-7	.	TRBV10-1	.	TGCGGTGGGGGCGGGCGTTCCTACGAGCAGTACTTC	CGGGGRSYEQYF
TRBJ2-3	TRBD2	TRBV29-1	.	TGCAGCGTTCTAGCGGGCACAGATACGCAGTATTTT	CSVLAGTDTQYF
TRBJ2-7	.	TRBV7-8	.	TGTGCCAGCAGCTTCCAGACAGGCTACGAGCAGTACTTC	CASSFQTGYEQYF
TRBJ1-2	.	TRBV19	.	TGTGCCAGTAAAAGCCTTGGGCAGTACTATGGCTACACCTTC	CASKSLGQYYGYTF
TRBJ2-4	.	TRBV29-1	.	TGCAGCGTTAGGGGGGAAAATGTGTACTTC	CSVRGENVYF
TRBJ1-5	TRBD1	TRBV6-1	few	TGTGCCAGCAGTGCAATCCGGGACAGGGACAATCAGCCCCAGCATTTT	CASSAIRDRDNQPQHF
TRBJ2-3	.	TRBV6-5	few	TGTGCCAGCAGCGTTGGGGGAGATATAGATACGCAGTATTTT	CASSVGGDIDTQYF
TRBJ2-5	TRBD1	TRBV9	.	TGTGCCAGCAGCACGACAGGGATGAGGGAGACCCAGTACTTC	CASSTTGMRETQYF
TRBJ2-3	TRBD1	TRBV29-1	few	TGCAGCGTTCGGGACAGGGCACTCACAGATACGCAGTATTTT	CSVRDRALTDTQYF
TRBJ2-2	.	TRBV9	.	TGTGCCAGCAGCGCTGTGGGGGCCGGGGAGCTGTTTTTT	CASSAVGAGELFF
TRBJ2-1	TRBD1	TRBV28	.	TGTGCCAGCAGTCCGGGACAGGGTTGGCCGAATGAGCAGTTCTTC	CASSPGQGWPNEQFF
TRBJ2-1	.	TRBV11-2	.	TGTGCCAGCAGCTTTGCGGGCGCAACTCAATACAATGAGCAGTTCTTC	CASSFAGATQYNEQFF
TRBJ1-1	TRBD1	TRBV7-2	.	TGTGCCAGCAGCCCGGGACAGGGGAATACTGAAGCTTTCTTT	CASSPGQGNTEAFF
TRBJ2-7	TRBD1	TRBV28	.	TGTGCCAGCAGCCCACCGGGACAGTCAAGCTACGAGCAGTACTTC	CASSPPGQSSYEQYF
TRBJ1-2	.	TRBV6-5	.	TGTGCCAGCAGTTACGTAGGGGTCTATGGCTACACCTTC	CASSYVGVYGYTF
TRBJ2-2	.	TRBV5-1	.	TGCGCCAGCAGCTTGGTAGCCGGCGGGGAGCTGTTTTTT	CASSLVAGGELFF
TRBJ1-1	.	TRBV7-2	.	TGTGCCAGCAGCCAAGGGCGGGCCTACGGCGCTTTCTTT	CASSQGRAYGAFF
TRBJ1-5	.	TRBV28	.	TGTGCCAGCAGCGCCTGGGGTAGCAATCAGCCCCAGCATTTT	CASSAWGSNQPQHF
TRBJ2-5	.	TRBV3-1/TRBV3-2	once	TGTGCCAGCAGCCAAGGGAGGGCGCTACTCCAAGAGACCCAGTACTTC	CASSQGRALLQETQYF
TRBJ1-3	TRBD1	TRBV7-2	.	TGTGCCAGCAGCTTAGGTCGAATGGGACAGGTCTCTGGAAACACCATATATTTT	CASSLGRMGQVSGNTIYF
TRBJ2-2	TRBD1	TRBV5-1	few	TGCGCCAGCAGCTTACAGGGGGAAGGCGGGGAGCTGTTTTTT	CASSLQGEGGELFF
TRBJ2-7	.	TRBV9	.	TGTGCCAGCAGCGTTTCTGAACTCCAAGCACAGCAGTACTTC	CASSVSELQAQQYF
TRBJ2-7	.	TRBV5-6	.	TGTGCCAGCAGCTTAGACGGGCTAAAAACCGAGCAGTACTTC	CASSLDGLKTEQYF
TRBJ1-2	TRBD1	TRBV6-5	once	TGTGCCAGCAGGTCCACAGGGGGCGCTGGCTATGGCTACACCTTC	CASRSTGGAGYGYTF
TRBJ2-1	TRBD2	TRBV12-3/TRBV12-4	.	TGTGCCAGCAGCCTCCTGGGGGGGGGTGAGCAGTTCTTC	CASSLLGGGEQFF
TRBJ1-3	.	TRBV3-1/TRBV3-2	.	TGTGCCAGCAGCCAAAGGGGAAACACCATATATTTT	CASSQRGNTIYF